This T cell receptor (beta chain) was obtained from a study of T cells after yellow fever vaccination (dated by TCRdb to between 2019 and 2020). A note on the overall study: Memory subsets (EM, EMRA, CM and Tscm) were sorted on a BD FACS Aria III using CD3, CD45RA, CCR7 and CD95 staining. The SMART-Seq v4 Ultra Low Input RNA kit was used to prepare libraries from fractions with low cell numbers. To follow T-cell clones before and after primary and booster YFV17D yellow fever vaccination, bulk TCR alpha and beta repertoires were sequenced over time. Two healthy male donors, one aged 18 to 29 and one aged 30 to 39 years, were included in the cohort. Blood was drawn at multiple timepoints before and after primary and secondary immunization, with bulk PBMC replicates and cell subsets isolated. Sorting of memory subsets took place on days 0, 15 and 45 and at 18 months after primary vaccination, as well as on days 0, 15 and 45 after the 30-year booster. Overall study outcomes, separate from this receptor: The study included only two donors, which limits how far the findings can be generalized. Most clones expanded after primary vaccination (96% of CD4 and approximately 90% of CD8) were re-detected after the booster, suggesting that broad memory maintenance occurred. Computational filtering was needed because FACS-sorted repertoires could contain abundant contaminating clonotypes from the bulk population. In the sorted memory subsets on day 0, nearly all vaccine-responding clonotypes were below the level of detection. Compared with the primary T-cell response, the secondary T-cell response was faster but weaker, reaching its peak on day 5 rather than on day 15. A small share of clonotypes occurred in both CD4 and CD8 compartments, likely arising from convergent recombination.

With respect to this clonotype: Qualities for individual bases were not recorded, and no much larger clone is one base off.

Reads for this sample came from an Illumina NovaSeq 6000. TCR cDNA was made using 5'RACE template switching, a step that added a universal primer site and unique molecular identifiers. cDNA synthesis was primed from both the TCR alpha and TCR beta constant segments. Library amplification involved two PCR steps, and the second step added sample barcodes and sequencing adapters. Sequencing of libraries was done on Illumina HiSeq 2500 (2x100 bp) or NovaSeq (2x150 bp). Regarding the original processing steps: Reads were demultiplexed and collapsed into UMI consensus sequences with MIGEC, and V(D)J alignment was performed with MiXCR. Vaccine-responding clonotypes were identified with edgeR using replicate PBMC samples, with FDR below 0.01 and a log2 fold change above 5 up to day 15 being required. Each bulk clonotype received a CD4 or CD8 identity based on whether the sequenced CD4 or CD8 repertoire contained that clonotype at higher abundance. Clonotype frequencies in memory subsets were weighted by FACS-sorted cell numbers to estimate each clone's distribution across memory phenotypes. TCRdb itself trimmed the public reads at Q25 with fastp, ran MiXCR and retained productive beta chains. Each record represents a unique CDR3 protein, reported with the most common genes and DNA among its rows. The V and J calls here are based on TCRdb, not the publication. This sample has 27,000 or so distinct CDR3 sequences in its table, and 4% to 5% of those were observed once. In total, the top ten clones hold about 39% of the sample.

This specimen's treatment or condition label, interpreted: live attenuated yellow fever vaccine strain. A standard Ficoll-Paque protocol was used to isolate PBMCs from peripheral blood. For sorted memory subsets, RNA extraction was done with the RNeasy Micro Kit. The sequence was collected from a man aged 18 to 35 who received the YFV17D yellow fever vaccine. Specimen: PBMCs, either bulk or a sorted T-cell subset (CD4+, CD8+, memory, or dextramer-sorted; not recorded which), collected on the day of the yellow fever booster vaccination.

The DNA sequence is TGTGCCAGCAGTTTAGTCGCGCCAGGCGAGCAGTACTTC. This sequence encodes CASSLVAPGEQYF. Recombination linked TRBV12-3 or TRBV12-4 to TRBJ2-7; the D gene is not confidently resolved. The CDR3 goes from the cysteine to the phenylalanine over 13 residues. CDR3 DNA is the only sequence kept; it has 39 bases, read in frame from the first base. Trimming takes 1 base from V and 6 bases from J, and the germline ends sit 10 bases apart.